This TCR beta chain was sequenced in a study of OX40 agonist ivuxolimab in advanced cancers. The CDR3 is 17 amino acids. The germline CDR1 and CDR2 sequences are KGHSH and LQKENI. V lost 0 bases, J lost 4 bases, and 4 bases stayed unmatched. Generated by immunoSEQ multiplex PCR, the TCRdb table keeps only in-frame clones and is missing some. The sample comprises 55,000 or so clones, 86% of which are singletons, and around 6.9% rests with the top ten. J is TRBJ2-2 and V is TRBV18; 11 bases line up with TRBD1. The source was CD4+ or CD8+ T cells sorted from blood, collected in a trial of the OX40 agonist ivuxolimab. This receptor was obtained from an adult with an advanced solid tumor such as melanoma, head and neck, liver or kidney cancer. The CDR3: CASSPPSGTGGTGELFF. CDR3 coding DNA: TGTGCCAGCTCACCACCGTCCGGGACAGGGGGCACCGGGGAGCTGTTTTTT.